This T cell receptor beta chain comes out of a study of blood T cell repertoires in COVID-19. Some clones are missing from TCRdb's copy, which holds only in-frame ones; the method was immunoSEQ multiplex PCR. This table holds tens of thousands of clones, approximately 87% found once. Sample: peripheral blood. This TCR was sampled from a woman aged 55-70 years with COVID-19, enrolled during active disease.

In DNA, the CDR3 is TGTGCCAGCTCACGAGGGAGGGATGAAAAACTGTTTTTT. This codes for CASSRGRDEKLFF. This chain uses TRBV18 with TRBJ1-4; no clear D. The V and J ends lost 4 bases and 6 bases respectively, with 9 bases between them. Looked up from germline, CDR1 is KGHSH and CDR2 is LQKENI. The CDR3 runs 13 residues.